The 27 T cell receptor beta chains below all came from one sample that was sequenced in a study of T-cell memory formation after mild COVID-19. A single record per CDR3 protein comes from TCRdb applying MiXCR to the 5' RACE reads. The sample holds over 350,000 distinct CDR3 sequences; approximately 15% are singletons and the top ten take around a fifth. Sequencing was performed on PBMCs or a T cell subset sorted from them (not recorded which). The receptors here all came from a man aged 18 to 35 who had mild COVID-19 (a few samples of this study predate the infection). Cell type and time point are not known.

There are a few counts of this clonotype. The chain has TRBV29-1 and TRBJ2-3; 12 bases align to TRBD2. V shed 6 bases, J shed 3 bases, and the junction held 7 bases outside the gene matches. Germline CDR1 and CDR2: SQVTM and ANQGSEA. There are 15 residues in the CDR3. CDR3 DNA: TGCAGCGTGAAAGGACTAGCGGGGAGGACAGATACGCAGTATTTT. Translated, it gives CSVKGLAGRTDTQYF.

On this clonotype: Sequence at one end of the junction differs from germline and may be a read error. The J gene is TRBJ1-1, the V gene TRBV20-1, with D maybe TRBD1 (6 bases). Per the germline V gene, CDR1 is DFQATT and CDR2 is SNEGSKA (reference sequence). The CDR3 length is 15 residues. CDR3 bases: TGCAGTGCCAGAGGTGTGGACAGAAAGAACACTGAAGCTTTCTTT. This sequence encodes CSARGVDRKNTEAFF.

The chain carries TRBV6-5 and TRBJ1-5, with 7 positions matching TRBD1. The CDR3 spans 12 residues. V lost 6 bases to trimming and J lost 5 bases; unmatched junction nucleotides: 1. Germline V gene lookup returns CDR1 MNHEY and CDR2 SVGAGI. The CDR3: CASRTGYQPQHF. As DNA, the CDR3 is TGTGCCAGCAGGACAGGGTATCAGCCCCAGCATTTT.

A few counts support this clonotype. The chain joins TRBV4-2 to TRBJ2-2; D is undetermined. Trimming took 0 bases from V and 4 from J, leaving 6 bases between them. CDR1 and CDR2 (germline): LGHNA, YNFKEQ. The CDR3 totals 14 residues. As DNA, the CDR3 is TGTGCCAGCAGCCAAGAGCGAATCACCGGGGAGCTGTTTTTT. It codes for CASSQERITGELFF.

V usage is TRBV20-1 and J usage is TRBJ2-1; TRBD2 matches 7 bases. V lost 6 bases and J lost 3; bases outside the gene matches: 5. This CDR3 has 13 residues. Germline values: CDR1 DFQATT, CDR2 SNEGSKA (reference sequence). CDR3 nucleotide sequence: TGCAGTGCGGAAGTAGCGGGCTACAATGAGCAGTTCTTC. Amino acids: CSAEVAGYNEQFF.

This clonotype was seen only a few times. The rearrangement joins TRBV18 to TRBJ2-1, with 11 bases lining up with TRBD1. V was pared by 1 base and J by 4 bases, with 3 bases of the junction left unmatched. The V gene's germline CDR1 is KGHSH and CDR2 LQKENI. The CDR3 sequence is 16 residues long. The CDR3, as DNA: TGTGCCAGCTCACCACTCGGACAGGGGGCGTACAATGAGCAGTTCTTC. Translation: CASSPLGQGAYNEQFF.

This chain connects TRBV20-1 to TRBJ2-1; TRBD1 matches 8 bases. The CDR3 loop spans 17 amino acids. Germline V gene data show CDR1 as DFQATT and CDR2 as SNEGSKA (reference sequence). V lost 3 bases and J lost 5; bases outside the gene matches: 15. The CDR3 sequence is CSASPVEGQGYHNEQFF. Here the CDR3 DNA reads TGCAGTGCTAGTCCTGTTGAAGGACAGGGCTATCACAATGAGCAGTTCTTC.

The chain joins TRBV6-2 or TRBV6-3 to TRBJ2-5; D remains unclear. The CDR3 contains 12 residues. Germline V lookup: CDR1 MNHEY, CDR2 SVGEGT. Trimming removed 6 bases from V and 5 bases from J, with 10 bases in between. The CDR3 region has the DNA TGTGCCAGCAGCCACGGGCGGGAGACCCAGTACTTC. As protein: CASSHGRETQYF.

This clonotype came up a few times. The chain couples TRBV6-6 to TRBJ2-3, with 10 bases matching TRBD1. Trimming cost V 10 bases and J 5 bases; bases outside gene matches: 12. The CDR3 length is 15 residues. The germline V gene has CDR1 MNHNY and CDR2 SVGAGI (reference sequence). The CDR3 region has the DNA TGTGCCATTAACCCGGGACAGGGGATTGGAGATACGCAGTATTTT. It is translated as CAINPGQGIGDTQYF.

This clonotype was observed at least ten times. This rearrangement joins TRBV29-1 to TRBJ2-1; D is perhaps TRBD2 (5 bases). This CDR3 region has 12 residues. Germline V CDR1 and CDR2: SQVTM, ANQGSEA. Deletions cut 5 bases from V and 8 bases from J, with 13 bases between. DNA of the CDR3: TGCAGCGTTTCCCGGGGAACGGATGAGCAGTTCTTC. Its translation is CSVSRGTDEQFF.

This CDR3 is CASSGEVEQGIKQYF. Here the CDR3 DNA reads TGTGCCAGCAGCGGGGAGGTCGAGCAGGGAATTAAGCAGTACTTC. The chain couples TRBV5-6 to TRBJ2-7, with D maybe TRBD2 (6 bases). Germline V gene sequence: CDR1 SGHDT, CDR2 YYEEEE. The CDR3 is 15 residues long. V was clipped by 4 bases and J by 8 bases, with 22 bases between them.

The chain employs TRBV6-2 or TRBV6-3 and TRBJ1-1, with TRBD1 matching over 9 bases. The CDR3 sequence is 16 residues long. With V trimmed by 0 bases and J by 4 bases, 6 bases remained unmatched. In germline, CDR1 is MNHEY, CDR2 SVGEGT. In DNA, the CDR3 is TGTGCCAGCAGTTACTCTTGGGGACAGGGCTTCACTGAAGCTTTCTTT. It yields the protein CASSYSWGQGFTEAFF.

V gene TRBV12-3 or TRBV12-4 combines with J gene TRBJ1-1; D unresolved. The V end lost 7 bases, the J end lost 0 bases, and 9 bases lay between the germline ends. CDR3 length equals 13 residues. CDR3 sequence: CASTRRVNTEAFF. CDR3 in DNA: TGTGCCAGCACCCGGCGGGTGAACACTGAAGCTTTCTTT.

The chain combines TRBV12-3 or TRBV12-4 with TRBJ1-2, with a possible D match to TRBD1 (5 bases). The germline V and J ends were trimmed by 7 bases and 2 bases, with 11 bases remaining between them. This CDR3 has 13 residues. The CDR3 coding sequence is TGTGCCAGCATTGGGACGGACAACTATGGCTACACCTTC. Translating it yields CASIGTDNYGYTF.

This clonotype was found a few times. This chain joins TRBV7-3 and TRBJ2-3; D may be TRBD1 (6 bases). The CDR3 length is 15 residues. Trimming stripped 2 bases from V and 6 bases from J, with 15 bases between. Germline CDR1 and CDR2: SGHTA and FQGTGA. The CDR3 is CASSLYGQPIDTQYF. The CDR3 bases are TGTGCCAGCAGCTTATATGGACAGCCCATCGATACGCAGTATTTT.

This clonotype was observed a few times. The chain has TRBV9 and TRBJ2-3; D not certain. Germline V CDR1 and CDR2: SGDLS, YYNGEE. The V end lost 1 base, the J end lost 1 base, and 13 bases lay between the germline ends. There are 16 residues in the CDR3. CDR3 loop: CASSVSSITGTDTQYF. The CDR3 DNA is TGTGCCAGCAGCGTAAGTAGTATTACGGGCACAGATACGCAGTATTTT.

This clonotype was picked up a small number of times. The CDR3, as DNA: TGTGCCAGCCACATAAGTCGGTCAACTAATGAAAAACTGTTTTTT. Protein product: CASHISRSTNEKLFF. J is TRBJ1-4 and V is TRBV6-5; D gene uncertain. This CDR3 has 15 amino acids. Germline CDR1 is MNHEY and CDR2 is SVGAGI. Trimming removed 8 bases from V and 0 bases from J, with 13 bases in between.

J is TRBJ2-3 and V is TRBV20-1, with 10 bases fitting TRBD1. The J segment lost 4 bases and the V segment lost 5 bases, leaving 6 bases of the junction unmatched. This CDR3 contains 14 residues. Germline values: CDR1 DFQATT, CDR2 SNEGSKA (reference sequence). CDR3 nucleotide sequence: TGCAGTGCTTATGGGGGGACAGGGGCAGATACGCAGTATTTT. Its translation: CSAYGGTGADTQYF.

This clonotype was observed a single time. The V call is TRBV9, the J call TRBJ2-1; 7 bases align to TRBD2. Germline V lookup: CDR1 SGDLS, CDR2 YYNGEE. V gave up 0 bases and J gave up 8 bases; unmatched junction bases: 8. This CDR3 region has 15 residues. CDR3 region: CASSVGGRAPHEQFF. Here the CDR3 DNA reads TGTGCCAGCAGCGTAGGAGGGAGGGCCCCCCATGAGCAGTTCTTC.

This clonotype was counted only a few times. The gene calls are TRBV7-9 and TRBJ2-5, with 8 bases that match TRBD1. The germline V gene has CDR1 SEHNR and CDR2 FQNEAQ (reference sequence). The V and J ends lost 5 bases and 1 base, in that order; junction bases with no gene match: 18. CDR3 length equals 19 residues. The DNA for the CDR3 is TGTGCCAGCAGCCCTCGCCTCCGGGACAGGTCGATCACCCAAGAGACCCAGTACTTC. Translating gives CASSPRLRDRSITQETQYF. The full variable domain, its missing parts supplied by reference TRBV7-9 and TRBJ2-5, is DTGVSQNPRHKITKRGQNVTFRCDPISEHNRLYWYRQTLGQGPEFLTYFQNEAQLEKSRLLSDRFSAERPKGSFSTLEIQRTEQGDSAMYLCASSPRLRDRSITQETQYFGPGTRLLVL.

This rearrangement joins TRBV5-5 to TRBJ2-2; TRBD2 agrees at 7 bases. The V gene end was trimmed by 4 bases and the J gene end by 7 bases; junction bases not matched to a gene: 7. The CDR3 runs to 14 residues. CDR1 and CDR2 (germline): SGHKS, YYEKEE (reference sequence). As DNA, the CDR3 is TGTGCCAGCAGCACTCAAGCGGGGTACGGGGAGCTGTTTTTT. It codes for CASSTQAGYGELFF.

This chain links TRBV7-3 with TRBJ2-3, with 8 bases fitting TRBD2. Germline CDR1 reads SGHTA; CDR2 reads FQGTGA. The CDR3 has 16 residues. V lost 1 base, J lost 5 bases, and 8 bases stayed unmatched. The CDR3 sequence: CASSLMGLGGGDTQYF. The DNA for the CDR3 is TGTGCCAGCAGCTTAATGGGACTAGGAGGGGGAGATACGCAGTATTTT.

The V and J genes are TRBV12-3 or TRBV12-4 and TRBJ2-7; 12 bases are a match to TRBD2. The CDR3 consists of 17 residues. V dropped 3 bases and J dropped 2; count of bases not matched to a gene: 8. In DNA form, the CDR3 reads TGTGCCAGCAGTTTTCCCGCGACTAGCGGGGGAGCCTACGAGCAGTACGTC. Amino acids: CASSFPATSGGAYEQYV.

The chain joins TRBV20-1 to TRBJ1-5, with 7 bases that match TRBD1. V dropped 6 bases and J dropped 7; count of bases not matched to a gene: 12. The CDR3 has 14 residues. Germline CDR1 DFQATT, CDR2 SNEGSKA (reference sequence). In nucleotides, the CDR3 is TGCAGTGCGGGGGACAGCCGAGGGTCCCAGCCCCAGCATTTT. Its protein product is CSAGDSRGSQPQHF.

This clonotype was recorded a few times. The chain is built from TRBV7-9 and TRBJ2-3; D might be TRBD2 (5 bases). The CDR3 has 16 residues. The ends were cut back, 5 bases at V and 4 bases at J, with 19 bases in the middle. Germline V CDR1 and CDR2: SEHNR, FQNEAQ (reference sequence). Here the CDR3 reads CASSPRGGPTADTQYF. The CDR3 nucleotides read TGTGCCAGCAGCCCCCGTGGCGGGCCAACTGCAGATACGCAGTATTTT.

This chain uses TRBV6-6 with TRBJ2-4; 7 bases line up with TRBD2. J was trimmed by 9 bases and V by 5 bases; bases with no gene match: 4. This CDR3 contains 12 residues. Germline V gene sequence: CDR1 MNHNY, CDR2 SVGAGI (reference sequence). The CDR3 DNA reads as TGTGCCAGCAGTCGGGGGGTAGGCATTCAGTACTTC. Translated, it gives CASSRGVGIQYF.

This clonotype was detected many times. CDR3: CASSFGIVTDTQYF. The CDR3 DNA follows: TGTGCCAGCAGCTTTGGCATAGTCACAGATACGCAGTATTTT. The chain is built from TRBV7-3 and TRBJ2-3, with D unresolved. Per germline, CDR1 SGHTA and CDR2 FQGTGA. This CDR3 is built from 14 residues. V lost 3 bases to trimming and J lost 2 bases, with 9 bases between them.